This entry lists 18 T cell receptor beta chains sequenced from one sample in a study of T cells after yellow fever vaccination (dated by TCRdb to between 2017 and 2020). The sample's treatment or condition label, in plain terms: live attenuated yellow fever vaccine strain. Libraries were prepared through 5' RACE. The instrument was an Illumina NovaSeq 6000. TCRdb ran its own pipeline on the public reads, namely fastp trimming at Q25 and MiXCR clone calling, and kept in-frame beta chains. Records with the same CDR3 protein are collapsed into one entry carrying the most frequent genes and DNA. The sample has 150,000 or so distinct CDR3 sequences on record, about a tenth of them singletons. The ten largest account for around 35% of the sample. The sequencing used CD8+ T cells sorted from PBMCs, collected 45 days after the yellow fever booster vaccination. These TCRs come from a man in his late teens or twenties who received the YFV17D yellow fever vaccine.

For the CDR3, the DNA is TGTGCCAGCAGGAGACGGGGGGGCCGGCAGCCCCAGCATTTT. Translating gives CASRRRGGRQPQHF. The chain links TRBV12-3 or TRBV12-4 to TRBJ1-5, with a tentative D call TRBD1 (6 bases). This CDR3 spans 14 amino acids. Trimming shortened V by 6 bases and J by 7 bases, and 16 bases separated the two germline ends.

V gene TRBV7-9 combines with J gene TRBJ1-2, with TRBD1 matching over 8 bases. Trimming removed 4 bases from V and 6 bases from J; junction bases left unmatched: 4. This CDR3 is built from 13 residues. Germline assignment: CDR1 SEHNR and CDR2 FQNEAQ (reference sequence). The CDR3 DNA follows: TGTGCCAGCAGCTCTGGACAGGGAGATGGCTACACCTTC. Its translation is CASSSGQGDGYTF.

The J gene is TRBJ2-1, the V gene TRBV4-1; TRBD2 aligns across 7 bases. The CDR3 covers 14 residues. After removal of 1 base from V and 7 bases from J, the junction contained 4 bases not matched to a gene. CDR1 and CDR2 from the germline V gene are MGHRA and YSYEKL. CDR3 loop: CASSQGLGGNEQFF. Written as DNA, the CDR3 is TGCGCCAGCAGCCAAGGGCTGGGGGGGAATGAGCAGTTCTTC.

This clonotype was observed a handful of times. The CDR3 loop is CASSELAGRADTQYF. The CDR3 DNA follows: TGTGCCAGCAGCGAACTAGCGGGGAGGGCAGATACGCAGTATTTT. The genes are TRBV7-6 and TRBJ2-3; TRBD2 matches 10 bases. The CDR3 length is 15 residues. In germline, CDR1 is SGHVS, CDR2 FNYEAQ. J lost 4 bases, V lost 5 bases, and 6 bases had no gene match. The full variable domain, with the rest looked up from reference TRBV7-6 and TRBJ2-3, is GAGVSQSPRYKVTKRGQDVALRCDPISGHVSLYWYRQALGQGPEFLTYFNYEAQQDKSGLPNDRFSAERPEGSISTLTIQRTEQRDSAMYRCASSELAGRADTQYFGPGTRLTVL.

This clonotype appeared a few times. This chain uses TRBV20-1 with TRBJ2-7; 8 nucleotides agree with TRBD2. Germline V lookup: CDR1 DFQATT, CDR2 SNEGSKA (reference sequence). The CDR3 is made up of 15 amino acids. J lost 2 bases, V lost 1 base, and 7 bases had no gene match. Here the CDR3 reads CSARGAGGPTYEQYV. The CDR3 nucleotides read TGCAGTGCTAGAGGGGCGGGGGGACCGACCTACGAGCAGTACGTC.

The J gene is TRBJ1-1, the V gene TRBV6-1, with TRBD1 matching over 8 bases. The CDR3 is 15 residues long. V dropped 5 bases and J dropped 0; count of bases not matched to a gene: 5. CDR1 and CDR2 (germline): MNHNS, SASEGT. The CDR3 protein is CASSFRTGLNTEAFF. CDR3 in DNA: TGTGCCAGCAGTTTCCGGACAGGGTTGAACACTGAAGCTTTCTTT.

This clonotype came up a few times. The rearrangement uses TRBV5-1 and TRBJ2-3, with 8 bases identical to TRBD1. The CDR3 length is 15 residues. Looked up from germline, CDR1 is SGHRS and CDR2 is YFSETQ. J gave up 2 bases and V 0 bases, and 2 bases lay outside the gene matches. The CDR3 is CASSLGQGFTDTQYF. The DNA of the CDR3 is TGCGCCAGCAGCTTGGGACAGGGGTTCACAGATACGCAGTATTTT.

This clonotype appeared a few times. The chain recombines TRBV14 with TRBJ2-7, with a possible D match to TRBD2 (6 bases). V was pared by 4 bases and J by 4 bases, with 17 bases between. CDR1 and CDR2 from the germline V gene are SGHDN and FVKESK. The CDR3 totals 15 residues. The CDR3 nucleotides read TGTGCCAGCAGCCTCCGGACGGGAGCGACTTACGAGCAGTACTTC. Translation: CASSLRTGATYEQYF.

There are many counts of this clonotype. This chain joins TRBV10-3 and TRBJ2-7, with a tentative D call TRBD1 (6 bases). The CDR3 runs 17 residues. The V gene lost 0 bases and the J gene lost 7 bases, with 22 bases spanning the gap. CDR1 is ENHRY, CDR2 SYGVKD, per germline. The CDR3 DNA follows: TGTGCCATCAGTGAGTCGGCAGGGGCGCTAGGGCTCGGGGAGCAGTACGTC. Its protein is CAISESAGALGLGEQYV.

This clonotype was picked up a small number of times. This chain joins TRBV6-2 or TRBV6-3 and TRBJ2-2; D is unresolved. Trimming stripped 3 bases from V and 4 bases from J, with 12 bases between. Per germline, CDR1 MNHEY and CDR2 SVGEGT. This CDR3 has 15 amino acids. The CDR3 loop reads CASSYSLAPTGELFF. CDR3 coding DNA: TGTGCCAGCAGTTATAGCCTGGCGCCCACCGGGGAGCTGTTTTTT.

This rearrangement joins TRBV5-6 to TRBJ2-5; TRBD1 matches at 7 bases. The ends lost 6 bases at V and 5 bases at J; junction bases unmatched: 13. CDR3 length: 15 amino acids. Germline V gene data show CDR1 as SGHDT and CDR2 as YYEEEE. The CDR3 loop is CASTYIGQGVETQYF. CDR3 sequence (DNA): TGTGCCAGCACCTACATAGGGCAGGGGGTGGAGACCCAGTACTTC.

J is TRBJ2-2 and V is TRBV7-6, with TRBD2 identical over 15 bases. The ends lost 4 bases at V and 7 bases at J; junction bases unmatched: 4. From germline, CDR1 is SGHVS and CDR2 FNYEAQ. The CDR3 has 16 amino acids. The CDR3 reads CASSWTSGGAVGELFF. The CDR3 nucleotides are TGTGCCAGCAGCTGGACTAGCGGGGGGGCCGTCGGGGAGCTGTTTTTT.

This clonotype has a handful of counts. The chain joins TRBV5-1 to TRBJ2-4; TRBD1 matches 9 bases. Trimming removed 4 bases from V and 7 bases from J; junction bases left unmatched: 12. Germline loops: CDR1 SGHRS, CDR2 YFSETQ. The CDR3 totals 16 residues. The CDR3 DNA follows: TGCGCCAGCAGCCCCCGGACAGGGGTAGGGGTCAACATTCAGTACTTC. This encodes CASSPRTGVGVNIQYF.

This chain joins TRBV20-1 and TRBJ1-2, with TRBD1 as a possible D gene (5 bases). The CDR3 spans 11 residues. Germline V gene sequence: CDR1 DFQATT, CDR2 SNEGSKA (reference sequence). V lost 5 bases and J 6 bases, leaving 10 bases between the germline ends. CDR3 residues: CSAPRENGYTF. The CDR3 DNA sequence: TGCAGTGCTCCCAGGGAGAATGGCTACACCTTC.

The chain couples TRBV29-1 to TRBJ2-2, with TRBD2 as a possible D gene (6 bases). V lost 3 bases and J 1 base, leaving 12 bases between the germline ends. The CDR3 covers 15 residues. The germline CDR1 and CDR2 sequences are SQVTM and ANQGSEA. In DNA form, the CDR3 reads TGCAGCGTTGATGGGGCGGAGGGGAACACCGGGGAGCTGTTTTTT. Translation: CSVDGAEGNTGELFF.

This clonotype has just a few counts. CDR3 in amino acids: CASSQGGVEQYF. CDR3 coding DNA: TGTGCCAGCAGCCAAGGGGGGGTCGAGCAGTACTTC. J is TRBJ2-7 and V is TRBV14; possible D gene TRBD2, 6 bases. Germline CDR1 and CDR2: SGHDN and FVKESK. The CDR3 spans 12 residues. V gave up 1 base and J gave up 6 bases, with 7 bases separating them.

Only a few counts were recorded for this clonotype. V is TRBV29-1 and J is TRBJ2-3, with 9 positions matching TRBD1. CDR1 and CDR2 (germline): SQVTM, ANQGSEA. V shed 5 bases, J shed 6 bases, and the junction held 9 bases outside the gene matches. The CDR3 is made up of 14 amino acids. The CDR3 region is CSVPRDREDDTQYF. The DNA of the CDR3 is TGCAGCGTTCCCCGGGACAGGGAGGATGATACGCAGTATTTT.

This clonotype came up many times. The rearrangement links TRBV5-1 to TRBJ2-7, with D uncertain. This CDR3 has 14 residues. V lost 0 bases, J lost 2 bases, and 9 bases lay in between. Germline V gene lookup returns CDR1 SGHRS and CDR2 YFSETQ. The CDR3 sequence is CASSLDGGPYEQYV. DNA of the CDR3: TGCGCCAGCAGCTTGGATGGCGGACCCTACGAGCAGTACGTC.